These 9 T cell receptor beta chains came from one sample sequenced in a study of T cells in localized non-small cell lung cancer. Profiled with immunoSEQ multiplex PCR; TCRdb holds only in-frame clones, not every one. The data contain around 91,000 clones, approximately 90% of them singletons. The sample in question was peripheral blood, obtained before any cancer treatment. All receptors come from a man between 40 and 75 years old with stage I squamous cell lung carcinoma.

This chain connects TRBV5-1 to TRBJ2-3; 7 bases agree with TRBD2. The CDR3 is 15 residues long. Germline V CDR1 and CDR2: SGHRS, YFSETQ. Losses at the gene ends were 7 bases for V and 2 bases for J; bases not matched to a gene: 10. CDR3 residues: CASYERAGPTDTQYF. CDR3 in DNA: TGCGCCAGCTATGAAAGAGCGGGACCCACAGATACGCAGTATTTT. The full variable domain, rest sourced from reference TRBV5-1 and TRBJ2-3, is KAGVTQTPRYLIKTRGQQVTLSCSPISGHRSVSWYQQTPGQGLQFLFEYFSETQRNKGNFPGRFSGRQFSNSRSEMNVSTLELGDSALYLCASYERAGPTDTQYFGPGTRLTVL.

The CDR3 bases are TGTGCCAGCAGCCGACTTAATCCTGGGGCCAACGTCCTGACTTTC. Translated: CASSRLNPGANVLTF. The gene calls are TRBV27 and TRBJ2-6, with no clear D. The germline V and J ends were trimmed by 6 bases and 2 bases, with 11 bases remaining between them. Germline values: CDR1 MNHEY, CDR2 SMNVEV (reference sequence). This CDR3 region has 15 residues.

The genes are TRBV5-8 and TRBJ1-4; D is possibly TRBD1 (5 bases). This CDR3 has 15 amino acids. Trimming pared 4 bases from V and 7 bases from J, leaving 17 bases between. The V gene's germline CDR1 is SGHTS and CDR2 YDEGEE. CDR3 in DNA: TGTGCCAGCAGCCCCTGGTCCCAGGGCGGTGAAAAACTGTTTTTT. It is translated as CASSPWSQGGEKLFF.

V gene TRBV15 combines with J gene TRBJ2-7; no reliable D call. Germline values: CDR1 LNHNV, CDR2 YYDKDF (reference sequence). The CDR3 has 16 residues. Trimming shortened V by 0 bases and J by 4 bases, and 16 bases separated the two germline ends. For the CDR3, the DNA is TGTGCCACCAGCAGAGATGGGGTCCAGAAAAAGTACGAGCAGTACTTC. Its protein product is CATSRDGVQKKYEQYF. Full variable domain (rest looked up from reference TRBV15 and TRBJ2-7): DAMVIQNPRYQVTQFGKPVTLSCSQTLNHNVMYWYQQKSSQAPKLLFHYYDKDFNNEADTPDNFQSRRPNTSFCFLDIRSPGLGDTAMYLCATSRDGVQKKYEQYFGPGTRLTVT.

The chain is built from TRBV5-1 and TRBJ2-2; D perhaps matches TRBD2 (6 bases). CDR1 is SGHRS, CDR2 YFSETQ, per germline. Trimming took off 1 base at V and 1 base at J, with 11 bases between the two ends. This CDR3 comprises 16 residues. The DNA for the CDR3 is TGCGCCAGCAGCTTGTTGGGACTGGGGAACACCGGGGAGCTGTTTTTT. Amino acids: CASSLLGLGNTGELFF.

This clone was found once. The genes are TRBV19 and TRBJ2-1; TRBD2 agrees at 13 bases. This CDR3 is built from 16 residues. CDR1 is LNHDA, CDR2 SQIVND, per germline (reference sequence). The trim removed 5 bases at V and 9 bases at J, leaving 10 bases unmatched. The CDR3 is CASSPQGLAGAPEQFF. In nucleotides, the CDR3 is TGTGCCAGTAGTCCCCAAGGACTAGCGGGGGCACCTGAGCAGTTCTTC.

V and J are TRBV7-6 and TRBJ2-7, with D perhaps being TRBD1 or TRBD2 (5 bases each). Germline CDR1 reads SGHVS; CDR2 reads FNYEAQ. The CDR3 runs to 15 residues. Trimming shortened V by 5 bases and J by 0 bases, and 14 bases separated the two germline ends. CDR3 region: CASSPGAGGSYEQYF. The CDR3 bases are TGTGCCAGCAGCCCCGGGGCGGGCGGCTCCTACGAGCAGTACTTC.

V and J are TRBV7-9 and TRBJ1-4, with D possibly being TRBD1 (6 bases). Trimming took 3 bases from V and 5 from J, leaving 10 bases between them. CDR1 SEHNR and CDR2 FQNEAQ come from the germline V gene (reference sequence). The CDR3 has 14 amino acids. DNA of the CDR3: TGTGCCAGCAGCTTGGGGGGCCTAAATGAAAAACTGTTTTTT. It codes for CASSLGGLNEKLFF.

V gene TRBV4-1 combines with J gene TRBJ2-5, with 8 bases matching TRBD2. V was pared by 4 bases and J by 2 bases, with 9 bases of the junction left unmatched. Germline CDR1 and CDR2: MGHRA and YSYEKL. The CDR3 is 16 amino acids. The CDR3 loop reads CASSRRATSDQETQYF. In DNA form, the CDR3 reads TGCGCCAGCAGCCGGAGGGCGACTAGCGATCAAGAGACCCAGTACTTC.